This TCR beta chain was retrieved from a study of graft-versus-host responses after intestinal transplantation. The wider study: All recipients were given anti-thymocyte globulin induction, and tacrolimus and steroids were then administered for 2 to 4 years.

This clone was detected a few times. The authors plated about 200,000 CFSE-labeled responder cells with about 200,000 irradiated, violet-dye-labeled stimulator cells. Sorted after the reaction were proliferating CFSE-low CD3+CD4+ and CD3+CD8+ responders. CDR3 size: 18 residues. CDR1 and CDR2 (germline): LNHDA, SQIVND (reference sequence). Trimming left V 9 bases short and J 0 bases short, with 26 bases between. Here immunoSEQ multiplex PCR was the method, and the copy in TCRdb shows in-frame clones only, minus some. Among 6,500 to 9,000 clones listed, around 30% were seen once. The chain links TRBV19 to TRBJ1-2; D gene ambiguous. This receptor was identified in a human patient who received an intestinal transplant. Sequences were derived from alloreactive CD4+ T cells from a mixed lymphocyte reaction culture, sampled before intestinal transplant. Subset given: CFSE-low proliferating T cells sorted from roughly 6-day pre-transplant mixed lymphocyte reaction (GvH or HvG direction). This chain's CDR3 is CASQGLNADEQANYGYTF. For the CDR3, the DNA is TGTGCCAGCCAAGGACTGAACGCGGACGAGCAAGCTAACTATGGCTACACCTTC.